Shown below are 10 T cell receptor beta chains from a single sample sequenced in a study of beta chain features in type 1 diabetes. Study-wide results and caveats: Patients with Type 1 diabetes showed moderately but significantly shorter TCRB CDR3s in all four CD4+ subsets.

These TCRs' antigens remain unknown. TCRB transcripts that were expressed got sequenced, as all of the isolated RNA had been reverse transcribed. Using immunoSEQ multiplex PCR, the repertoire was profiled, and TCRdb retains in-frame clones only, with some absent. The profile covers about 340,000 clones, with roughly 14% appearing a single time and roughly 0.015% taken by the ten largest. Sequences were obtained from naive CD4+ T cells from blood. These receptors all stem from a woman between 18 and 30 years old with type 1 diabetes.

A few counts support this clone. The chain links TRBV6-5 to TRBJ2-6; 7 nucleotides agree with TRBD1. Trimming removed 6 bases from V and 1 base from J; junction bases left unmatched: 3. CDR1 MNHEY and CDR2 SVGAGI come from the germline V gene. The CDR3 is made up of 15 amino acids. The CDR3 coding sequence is TGTGCCAGCAGGGCAGGGGGATCTGGGGCCAACGTCCTGACTTTC. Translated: CASRAGGSGANVLTF.

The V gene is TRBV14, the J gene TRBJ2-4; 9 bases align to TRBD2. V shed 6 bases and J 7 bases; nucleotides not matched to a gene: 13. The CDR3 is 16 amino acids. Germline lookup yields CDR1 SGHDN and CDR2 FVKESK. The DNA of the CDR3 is TGTGCCAGCAGACAATCGGGTAGCGGGAGCCAGAACATTCAGTACTTC. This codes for CASRQSGSGSQNIQYF.

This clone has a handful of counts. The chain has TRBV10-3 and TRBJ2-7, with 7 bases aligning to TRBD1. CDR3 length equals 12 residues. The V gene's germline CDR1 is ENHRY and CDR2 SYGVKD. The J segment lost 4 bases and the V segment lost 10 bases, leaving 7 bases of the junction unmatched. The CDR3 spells CATRDSLYEQYV. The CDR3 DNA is TGTGCCACCCGGGACAGTCTTTACGAGCAGTACGTC.

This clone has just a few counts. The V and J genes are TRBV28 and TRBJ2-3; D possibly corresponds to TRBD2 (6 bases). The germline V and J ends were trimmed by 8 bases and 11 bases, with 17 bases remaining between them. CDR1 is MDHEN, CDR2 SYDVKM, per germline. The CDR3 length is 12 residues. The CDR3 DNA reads TGTGCCAGCGAGGAAGGGCGGGAAGGGCAGTATTTT. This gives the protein CASEEGREGQYF.

CDR3 nucleotides: TGTGCCAGTCGGACGGGGACTAGCACAGATACGCAGTATTTT. Its translation: CASRTGTSTDTQYF. The chain is built from TRBV19 and TRBJ2-3; D perhaps matches TRBD2 (6 bases). CDR1 and CDR2 (germline): LNHDA, SQIVND (reference sequence). The CDR3 is 14 amino acids. Trimming shortened V by 8 bases and J by 0 bases, and 12 bases separated the two germline ends.

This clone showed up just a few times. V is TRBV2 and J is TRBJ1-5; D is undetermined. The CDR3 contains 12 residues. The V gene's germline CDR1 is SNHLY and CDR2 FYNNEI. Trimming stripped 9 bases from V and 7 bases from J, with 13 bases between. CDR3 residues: CASGSGVQPQHF. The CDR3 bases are TGTGCCAGTGGATCCGGGGTGCAGCCCCAGCATTTT.

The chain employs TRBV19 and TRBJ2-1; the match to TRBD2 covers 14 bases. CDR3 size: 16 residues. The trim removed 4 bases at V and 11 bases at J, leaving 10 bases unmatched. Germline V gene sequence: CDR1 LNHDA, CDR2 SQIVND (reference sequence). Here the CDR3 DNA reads TGTGCCAGTAGTACCGCGTTAGGGACTAGCGGGAGTAAGCAGTTCTTC. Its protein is CASSTALGTSGSKQFF.

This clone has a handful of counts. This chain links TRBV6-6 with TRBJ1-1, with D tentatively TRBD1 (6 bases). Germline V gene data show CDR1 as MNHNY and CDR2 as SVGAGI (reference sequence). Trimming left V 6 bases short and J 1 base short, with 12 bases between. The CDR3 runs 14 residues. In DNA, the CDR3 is TGTGCCAGCAGACCCGACAGGCGGAACACTGAAGCTTTCTTT. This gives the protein CASRPDRRNTEAFF.

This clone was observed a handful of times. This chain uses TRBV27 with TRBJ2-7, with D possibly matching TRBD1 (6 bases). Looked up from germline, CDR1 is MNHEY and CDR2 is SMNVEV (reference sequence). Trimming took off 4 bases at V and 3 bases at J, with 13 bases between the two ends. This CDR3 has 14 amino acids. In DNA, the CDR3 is TGTGCCAGCAGTTCCGGGACACCATACTACGAGCAGTACTTC. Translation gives CASSSGTPYYEQYF.

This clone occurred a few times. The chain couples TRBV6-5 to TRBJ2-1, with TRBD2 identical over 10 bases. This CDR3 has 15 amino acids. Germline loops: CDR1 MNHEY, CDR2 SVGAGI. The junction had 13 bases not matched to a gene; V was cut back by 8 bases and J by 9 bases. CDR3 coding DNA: TGTGCCAGCGGCCAGAAAGCGGGAGGGGTAGGTGAGCAGTTCTTC. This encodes CASGQKAGGVGEQFF.